Sequencing of this T cell receptor beta chain was carried out in a study of neurological immune-mediated disorders. Specified time point: longitudinal time-point 3. The unsorted libraries were generated from a total of 2 million PBMCs, which had been stored in RNAlater at -80 C. Each CDR3 protein is one row after TCRdb ran MiXCR on the 5' RACE reads. The sample has 45,000 to 60,000 distinct CDR3 sequences, approximately 11% seen once. V lost 7 bases to trimming and J lost 5 bases, with 21 bases between them. Germline V gene sequence: CDR1 DFQATT, CDR2 SNEGSKA (reference sequence). CDR3 size: 14 residues.

The V gene is TRBV20-1, the J gene TRBJ2-7; the D gene is possibly TRBD1 (6 bases). This clonotype was obtained from a male donor with HTLV-1-associated myelopathy (HAM/TSP). What was sequenced was PBMCs. The CDR3 region has the DNA TGCAGTGATGGCCACTTTGTCAGGGGCAACGAGCAGTACTTC. Amino acids: CSDGHFVRGNEQYF.